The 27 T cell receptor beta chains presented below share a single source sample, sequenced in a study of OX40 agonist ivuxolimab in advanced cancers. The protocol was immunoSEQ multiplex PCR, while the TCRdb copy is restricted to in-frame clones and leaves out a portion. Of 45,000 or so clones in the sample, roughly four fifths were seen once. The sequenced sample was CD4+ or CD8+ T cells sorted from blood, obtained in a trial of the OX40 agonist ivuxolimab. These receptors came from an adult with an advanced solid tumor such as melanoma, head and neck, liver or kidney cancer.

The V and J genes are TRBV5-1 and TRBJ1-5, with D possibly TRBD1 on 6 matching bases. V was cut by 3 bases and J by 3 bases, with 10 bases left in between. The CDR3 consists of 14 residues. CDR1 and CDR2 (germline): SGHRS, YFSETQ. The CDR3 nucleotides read TGCGCCAGCAGCTCGGGACAAACCAATCAGCCCCAGCATTTT. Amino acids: CASSSGQTNQPQHF.

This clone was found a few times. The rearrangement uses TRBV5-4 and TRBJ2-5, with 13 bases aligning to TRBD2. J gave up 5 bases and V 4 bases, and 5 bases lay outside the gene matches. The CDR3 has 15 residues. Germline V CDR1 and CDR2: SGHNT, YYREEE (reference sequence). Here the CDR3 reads CASSGTSGRGETQYF. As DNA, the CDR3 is TGTGCCAGCAGCGGCACTAGCGGGAGGGGTGAGACCCAGTACTTC.

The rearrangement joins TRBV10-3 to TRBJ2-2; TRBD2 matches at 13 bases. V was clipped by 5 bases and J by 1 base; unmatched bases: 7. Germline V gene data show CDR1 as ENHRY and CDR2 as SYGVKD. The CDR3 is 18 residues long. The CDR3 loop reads CAISFGTSGAMNTGELFF. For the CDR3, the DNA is TGTGCCATCAGTTTTGGGACTAGCGGGGCCATGAACACCGGGGAGCTGTTTTTT.

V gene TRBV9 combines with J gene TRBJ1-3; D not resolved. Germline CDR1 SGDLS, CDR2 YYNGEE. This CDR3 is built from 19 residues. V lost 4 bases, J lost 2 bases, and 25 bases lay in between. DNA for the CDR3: TGTGCCAGCAGCCCCACTCTTTCGGTCAGGACCCCCGCTGGAAACACCATATATTTT. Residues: CASSPTLSVRTPAGNTIYF. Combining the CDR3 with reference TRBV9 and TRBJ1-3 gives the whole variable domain DSGVTQTPKHLITATGQRVTLRCSPRSGDLSVYWYQQSLDQGLQFLIQYYNGEERAKGNILERFSAQQFPDLHSELNLSSLELGDSALYFCASSPTLSVRTPAGNTIYFGEGSWLTVV.

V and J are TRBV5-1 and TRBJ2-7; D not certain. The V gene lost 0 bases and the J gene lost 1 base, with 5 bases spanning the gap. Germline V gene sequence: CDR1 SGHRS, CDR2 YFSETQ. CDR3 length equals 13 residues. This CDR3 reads CASSLGYSYEQYF. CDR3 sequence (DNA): TGCGCCAGCAGCTTGGGCTATTCCTACGAGCAGTACTTC.

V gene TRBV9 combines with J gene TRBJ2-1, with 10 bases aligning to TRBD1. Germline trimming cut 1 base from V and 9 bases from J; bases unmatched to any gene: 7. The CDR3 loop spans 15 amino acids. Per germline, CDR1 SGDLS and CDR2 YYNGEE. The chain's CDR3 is CASSVYGDRGGEQFF. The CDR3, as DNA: TGTGCCAGCAGCGTATATGGGGACAGGGGTGGTGAGCAGTTCTTC.

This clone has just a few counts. The CDR3 region is CASSPEYGDNSPLHF. DNA of the CDR3: TGTGCCAGCTCACCGGAGTACGGGGACAATTCACCCCTCCACTTT. The rearrangement links TRBV18 to TRBJ1-6; TRBD1 is a possible D gene (5 bases). Germline values: CDR1 KGHSH, CDR2 LQKENI. The CDR3 is 15 residues long. V gave up 3 bases and J gave up 7 bases, with 13 bases separating them.

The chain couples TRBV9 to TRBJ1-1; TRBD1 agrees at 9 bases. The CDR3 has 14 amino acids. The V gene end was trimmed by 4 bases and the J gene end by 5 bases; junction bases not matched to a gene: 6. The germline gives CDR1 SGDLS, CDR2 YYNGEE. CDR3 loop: CASSSGQGSTEAFF. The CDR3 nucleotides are TGTGCCAGCAGCTCGGGACAGGGATCGACTGAAGCTTTCTTT. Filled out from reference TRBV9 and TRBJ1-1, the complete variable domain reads DSGVTQTPKHLITATGQRVTLRCSPRSGDLSVYWYQQSLDQGLQFLIQYYNGEERAKGNILERFSAQQFPDLHSELNLSSLELGDSALYFCASSSGQGSTEAFFGQGTRLTVV.

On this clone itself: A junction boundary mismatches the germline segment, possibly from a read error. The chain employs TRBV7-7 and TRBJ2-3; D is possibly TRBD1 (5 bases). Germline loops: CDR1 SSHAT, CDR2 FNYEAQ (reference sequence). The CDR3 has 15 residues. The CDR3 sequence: CASSKNRLSTDTQYF. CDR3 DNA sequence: TGTGCTAGCAGTAAGAACAGGTTAAGCACAGATACGCAGTATTTT.

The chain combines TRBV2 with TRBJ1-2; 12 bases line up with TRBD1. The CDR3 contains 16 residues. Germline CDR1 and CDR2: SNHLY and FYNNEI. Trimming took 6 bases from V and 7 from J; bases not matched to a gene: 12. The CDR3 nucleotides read TGTGCCAGCAGCGCACTTACCGGGACAGGGGGCGCTGGCTACACCTTC. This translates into CASSALTGTGGAGYTF.

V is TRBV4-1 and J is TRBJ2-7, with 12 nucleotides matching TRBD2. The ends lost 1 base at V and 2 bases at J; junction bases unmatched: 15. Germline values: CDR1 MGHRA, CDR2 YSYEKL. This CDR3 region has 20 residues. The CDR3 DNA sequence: TGCGCCAGCAGCCAAGCTCCAGGGTTATTGACTAGCGGGAGTGCCTACGAGCAGTACTTC. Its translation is CASSQAPGLLTSGSAYEQYF.

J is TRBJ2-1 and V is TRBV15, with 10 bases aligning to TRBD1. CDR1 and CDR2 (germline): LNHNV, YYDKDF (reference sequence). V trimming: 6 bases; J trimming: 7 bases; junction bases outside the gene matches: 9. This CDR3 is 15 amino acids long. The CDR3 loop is CATSSGGQGKNEQFF. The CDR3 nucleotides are TGTGCCACCAGTTCGGGGGGACAGGGGAAAAATGAGCAGTTCTTC.

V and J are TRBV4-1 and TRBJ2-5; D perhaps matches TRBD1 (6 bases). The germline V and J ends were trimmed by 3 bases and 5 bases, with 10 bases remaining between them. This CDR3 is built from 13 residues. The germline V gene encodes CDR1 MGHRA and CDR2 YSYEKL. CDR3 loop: CASSQQGLETQYF. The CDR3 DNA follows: TGCGCCAGCAGCCAGCAGGGGCTGGAGACCCAGTACTTC.

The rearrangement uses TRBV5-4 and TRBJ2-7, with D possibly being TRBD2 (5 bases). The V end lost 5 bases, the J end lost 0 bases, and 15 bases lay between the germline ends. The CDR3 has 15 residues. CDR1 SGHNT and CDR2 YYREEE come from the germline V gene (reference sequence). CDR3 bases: TGTGCCAGCAGTTCCCCGCGGGCGAGCTCCTACGAGCAGTACTTC. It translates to CASSSPRASSYEQYF. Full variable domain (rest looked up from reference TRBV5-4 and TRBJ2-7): ETGVTQSPTHLIKTRGQQVTLRCSSQSGHNTVSWYQQALGQGPQFIFQYYREEENGRGNFPPRFSGLQFPNYSSELNVNALELDDSALYLCASSSPRASSYEQYFGPGTRLTVT.

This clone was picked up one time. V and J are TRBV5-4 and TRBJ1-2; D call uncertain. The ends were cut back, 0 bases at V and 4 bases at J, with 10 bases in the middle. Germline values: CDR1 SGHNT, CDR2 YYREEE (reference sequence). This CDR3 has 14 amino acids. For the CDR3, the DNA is TGTGCCAGCAGCTTGGACCGGACCCCCTATGGCTACACCTTC. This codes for CASSLDRTPYGYTF. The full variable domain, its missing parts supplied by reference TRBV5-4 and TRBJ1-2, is ETGVTQSPTHLIKTRGQQVTLRCSSQSGHNTVSWYQQALGQGPQFIFQYYREEENGRGNFPPRFSGLQFPNYSSELNVNALELDDSALYLCASSLDRTPYGYTFGSGTRLTVV.

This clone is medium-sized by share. The CDR3, as DNA: TGTGCCAGCAGTCCGGCCGGGATTACTAATGAAAAACTGTTTTTT. It codes for CASSPAGITNEKLFF. The chain employs TRBV27 and TRBJ1-4; D gene ambiguous. The CDR3 extends over 15 amino acids. V was cut by 5 bases and J by 2 bases, with 12 bases left in between. The V gene's germline CDR1 is MNHEY and CDR2 SMNVEV (reference sequence).

The CDR3 DNA follows: TGTGCCAGTAGTTCCCGGGACCGGGGCACCTACGAGCAGTACTTC. It yields the protein CASSSRDRGTYEQYF. The rearrangement uses TRBV19 and TRBJ2-5; perhaps D is TRBD1 or TRBD2 (5 bases each). The J call is doubtful: the DNA matches TRBJ2-7 better. Germline loops: CDR1 LNHDA, CDR2 SQIVND (reference sequence). This CDR3 is built from 15 residues.

The CDR3 loop reads CASSQGPGPYNEKLFF. The CDR3 DNA sequence: TGTGCCAGCAGCCAAGGCCCAGGGCCCTATAATGAAAAACTGTTTTTT. This chain uses TRBV14 with TRBJ1-4; TRBD1 is a possible D gene (5 bases). The CDR3 sequence is 16 residues long. Germline CDR1 and CDR2: SGHDN and FVKESK. The V gene lost 1 base and the J gene lost 4 bases, with 13 bases spanning the gap.

Here the CDR3 DNA reads TGTGCCAGCGCCCTGGTCCTCTCTGGGGCCAACGTCCTGACTTTC. This encodes CASALVLSGANVLTF. The V and J genes are TRBV28 and TRBJ2-6; D remains ambiguous. V lost 8 bases, J lost 0 bases, and 11 bases lay in between. The CDR3 loop spans 15 amino acids. Germline values: CDR1 MDHEN, CDR2 SYDVKM.

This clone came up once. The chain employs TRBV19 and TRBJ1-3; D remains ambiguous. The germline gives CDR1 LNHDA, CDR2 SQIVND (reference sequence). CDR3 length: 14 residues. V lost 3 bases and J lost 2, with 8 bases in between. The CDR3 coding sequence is TGTGCCAGTAGTATTAACGGGGCTGGAAACACCATATATTTT. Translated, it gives CASSINGAGNTIYF.

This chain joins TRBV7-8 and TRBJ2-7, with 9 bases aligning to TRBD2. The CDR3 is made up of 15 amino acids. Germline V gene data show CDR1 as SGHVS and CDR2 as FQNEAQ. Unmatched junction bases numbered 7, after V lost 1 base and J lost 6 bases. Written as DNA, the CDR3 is TGTGCCAGCAGCTTAGTTGCGGGAGGGGTCGGCGAGCAGTACTTC. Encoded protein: CASSLVAGGVGEQYF. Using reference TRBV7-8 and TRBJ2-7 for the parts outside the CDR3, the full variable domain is GAGVSQSPRYKVAKRGQDVALRCDPISGHVSLFWYQQALGQGPEFLTYFQNEAQLDKSGLPSDRFFAERPEGSVSTLKIQRTQQEDSAVYLCASSLVAGGVGEQYFGPGTRLTVT.

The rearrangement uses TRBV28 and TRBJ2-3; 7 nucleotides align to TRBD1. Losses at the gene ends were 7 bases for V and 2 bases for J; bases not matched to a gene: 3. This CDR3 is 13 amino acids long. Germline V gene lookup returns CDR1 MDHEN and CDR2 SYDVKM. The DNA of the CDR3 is TGTGCCAGCAAGACAGGGTACACAGATACGCAGTATTTT. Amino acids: CASKTGYTDTQYF.

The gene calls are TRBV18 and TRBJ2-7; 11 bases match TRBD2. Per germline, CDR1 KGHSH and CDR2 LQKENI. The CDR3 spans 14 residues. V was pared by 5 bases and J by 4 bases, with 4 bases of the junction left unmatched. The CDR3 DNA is TGTGCCAGCTCAGTAACTAGCGGGGGTTACGAGCAGTACTTC. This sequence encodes CASSVTSGGYEQYF.

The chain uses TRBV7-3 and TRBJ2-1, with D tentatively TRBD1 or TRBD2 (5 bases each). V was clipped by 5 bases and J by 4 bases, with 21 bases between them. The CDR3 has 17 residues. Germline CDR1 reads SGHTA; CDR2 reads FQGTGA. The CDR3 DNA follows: TGTGCCAGCAGCCCAGGCGTAGGCCTGGGGGTTTACAATGAGCAGTTCTTC. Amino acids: CASSPGVGLGVYNEQFF.

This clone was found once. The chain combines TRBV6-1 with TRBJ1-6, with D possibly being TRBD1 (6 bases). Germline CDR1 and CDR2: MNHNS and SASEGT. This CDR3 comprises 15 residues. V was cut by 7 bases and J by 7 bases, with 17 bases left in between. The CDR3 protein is CASILDRKNNSPLHF. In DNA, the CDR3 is TGTGCCAGCATCCTCGACAGGAAGAACAATTCACCCCTCCACTTT.

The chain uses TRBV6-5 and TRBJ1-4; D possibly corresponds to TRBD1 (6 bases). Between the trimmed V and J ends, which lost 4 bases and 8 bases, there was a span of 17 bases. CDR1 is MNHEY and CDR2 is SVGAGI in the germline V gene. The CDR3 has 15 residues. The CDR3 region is CASSSGGPVGEKLFF. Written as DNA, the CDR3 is TGTGCCAGCAGTTCCGGGGGCCCAGTAGGGGAAAAACTGTTTTTT.

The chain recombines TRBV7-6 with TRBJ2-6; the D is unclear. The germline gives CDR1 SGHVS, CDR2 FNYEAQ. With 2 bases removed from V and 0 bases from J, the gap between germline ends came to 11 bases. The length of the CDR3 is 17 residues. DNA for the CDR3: TGTGCCAGCAGCTTACTGGGCCTCAGCTCTGGGGCCAACGTCCTGACTTTC. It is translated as CASSLLGLSSGANVLTF.